What follows is one T cell receptor beta chain and its context. No antigen is known for it. The sample originates from a study of T cell responses to AZD1222 COVID-19 vaccine. Study-level points and caveats: Females made up more of the donors, who were largely white British, and clonal diversity may have come out too low. Seropositive AZD1222 recipients at baseline numbered only five or six. Increases in Spike-specific TCR breadth and depth were seen after two AZD1222 doses. Across spike, vaccine-associated CD4 TCRs were found, dominant at 160-218 and 743-854.

The CDR3 extends over 14 amino acids. V was trimmed by 7 bases and J by 1 base, leaving 14 bases between them. Germline CDR1 reads MNHEY; CDR2 reads SVGAGI. Measured with immunoSEQ multiplex PCR; TCRdb has only the in-frame clones, and not every one. Of more than 95,000 clones in the sample, around 90% were seen once. Source: peripheral blood, taken on day 0 of AZD1222 vaccination. This clonotype originated in an adult in good health. This sequence joins TRBV6-5 and TRBJ2-7, with D possibly matching TRBD1 (6 bases). CDR3 amino acids: CASTASTGSYEQYF. CDR3 sequence (DNA): TGTGCCAGCACCGCGTCCACAGGGTCCTACGAGCAGTACTTC.